Listed below are T cell receptor beta chains from one sample, sequenced in a study of T-cell reconstitution after alpha-beta-depleted transplantation in children. TCRdb reanalysed the PCR reads using MiXCR and keeps one entry per CDR3 protein. The table lists 65,000 to 75,000 distinct CDR3 sequences, around 4.7% of them singletons. The sequencing here drew on PBMCs, mostly from graft donor cells, taken 180 days after TCRalphabeta/CD19-depleted stem cell transplant. These receptors were obtained from a boy less than two years old who had a stem cell transplant for acute myeloid leukemia, so the T cells may come from the graft donor. CDR3s include the opening cysteine and the closing phenylalanine or tryptophan. The D gene is left open where the match is weak. Clone size is shown for a subset of rows, as once, few, many or a class of expanded clone.

TRBV4-3,many,.,TRBJ1-6,CASSQGVGGSNNSPLHF
TRBV10-3,many,.,TRBJ1-5,CAISDPRRYDQPQHF
TRBV3-1,.,.,TRBJ1-5,CTISPYGRDSLDNQPQHF
TRBV20-1,many,.,TRBJ1-1,CSARGGNADTEAFF
TRBV11-2,many,TRBD2,TRBJ2-7,CASSLRAAGLYEQYF
TRBV29-1,many,TRBD2,TRBJ2-1,CSVSGGLVNEQFF
TRBV19,few,TRBD1,TRBJ1-5,CASRTGPNQPQHF
TRBV7-9,medium-sized,TRBD1,TRBJ1-1,CASSLEGTGGPEAFF
TRBV20-1,many,TRBD1,TRBJ1-2,CSARDQGGQSASNYGYTF
TRBV25-1,many,.,TRBJ2-3,CASRRGGTDTQYF
TRBV7-2,many,.,TRBJ2-5,CASSFRGYQETQYF
TRBV18,many,TRBD2,TRBJ2-1,CASSPPDISGRGDYNEQFF
TRBV7-3,many,TRBD1,TRBJ2-7,CASGDSPSSREQYF
TRBV5-1,many,TRBD1,TRBJ2-4,CASSLTGTGGGSQYF
TRBV5-5,many,TRBD1,TRBJ2-1,CASSLPGQGHNEQFF
TRBV11-2,many,.,TRBJ2-7,CASSLDHRAYEQYF
TRBV24-1,many,.,TRBJ2-7,CATSDSGSSYEQYF
TRBV4-1,many,TRBD2,TRBJ2-2,CASSPPGLAGGHTGELFF
TRBV20-1,many,.,TRBJ1-5,CSARRAFNQPQHF
TRBV7-2,many,.,TRBJ2-1,CASSLAGRAYNEQFF
TRBV12-3/TRBV12-4,many,TRBD1,TRBJ1-1,CASSLGDRNTEAFF
TRBV29-1,many,.,TRBJ2-1,CSVYDPGHQYNEQFF